The next 13 T cell receptor beta chains were all read from a single sample in a study of Ad26.COV2.S vaccination and SARS-CoV-2 variants. Treatment: 19 received Ad26.COV2.S at low or high dose, single or two shots; about 5 received placebo; per-sample allocation not given. Sample collection was performed on day 63 after the first vaccine or placebo injection. The repertoire was sequenced with immunoSEQ multiplex PCR; TCRdb's copy has only in-frame clones and lacks some. The sample consists of some 480,000 clones, around 88% of them appearing once. The input for sequencing was peripheral blood, taken in a trial of Ad26.COV2.S vaccine versus placebo. These TCRs come from a person aged 18-60 years who received the Ad26.COV2.S COVID-19 vaccine or a placebo.

The chain has TRBV6-6 and TRBJ2-1, with TRBD2 identical over 11 bases. V gave up 5 bases and J gave up 7 bases; unmatched junction bases: 10. In germline, CDR1 is MNHNY, CDR2 SVGAGI (reference sequence). The CDR3 consists of 16 residues. The CDR3 bases are TGTGCCAGCAGTCCCCCCTTAGCGGGAGGGCCGAATGAGCAGTTCTTC. It translates to CASSPPLAGGPNEQFF.

This chain links TRBV7-9 with TRBJ2-1, with 10 bases matching TRBD2. V lost 2 bases to trimming and J lost 9 bases; unmatched junction nucleotides: 7. The germline gives CDR1 SEHNR, CDR2 FQNEAQ (reference sequence). This CDR3 spans 15 amino acids. The CDR3 is CASSLLGLARGEQFF. The DNA for the CDR3 is TGTGCCAGCAGCTTATTGGGACTAGCGCGTGGTGAGCAGTTCTTC.

V usage is TRBV4-3 and J usage is TRBJ2-3; D gene ambiguous. The CDR3 is 15 residues long. The germline V gene has CDR1 LGHNA and CDR2 YSLEER. Trimming left V 0 bases short and J 1 base short, with 8 bases between. CDR3: CASSQDPSGTDTQYF. CDR3 bases: TGCGCCAGCAGCCAAGATCCCAGTGGCACAGATACGCAGTATTTT.

A single count supports this clone. CDR3 in amino acids: CASSYIQGGELFF. The CDR3 nucleotides read TGTGCCAGCAGTTACATTCAGGGCGGGGAGCTGTTTTTT. The chain carries TRBV6-2 or TRBV6-3 and TRBJ2-2, with D perhaps matching TRBD1 (5 bases). The germline CDR1 and CDR2 sequences are MNHEY and SVGEGT. This CDR3 has 13 amino acids. With 2 bases removed from V and 7 bases from J, the gap between germline ends came to 8 bases.

This clone has a handful of counts. The chain recombines TRBV5-1 with TRBJ1-1; 7 positions match TRBD1. Trimming removed 4 bases from V and 4 bases from J; junction bases left unmatched: 7. This CDR3 region has 14 residues. Germline V gives CDR1 SGHRS, CDR2 YFSETQ. CDR3 loop: CASSTDRVGTEAFF. CDR3 in DNA: TGCGCCAGCAGCACCGACAGGGTCGGCACTGAAGCTTTCTTT.

A single count supports this clone. The chain uses TRBV6-2 or TRBV6-3 and TRBJ2-3, with TRBD2 identical over 15 bases. The CDR3 contains 19 residues. CDR1 and CDR2 (germline): MNHEY, SVGEGT. Trimming cost V 1 base and J 0 bases; bases outside gene matches: 5. This CDR3 reads CASSYWGLAGGTSTDTQYF. CDR3 coding DNA: TGTGCCAGCAGTTACTGGGGACTAGCGGGAGGAACTAGCACAGATACGCAGTATTTT.

Regarding this clone: The same CDR3 arises from other DNA sequences in this sample as well. This chain connects TRBV28 to TRBJ2-7, with TRBD1 identical over 9 bases. Germline V gives CDR1 MDHEN, CDR2 SYDVKM. This CDR3 is built from 13 residues. The V and J ends lost 8 bases and 3 bases, in that order; junction bases with no gene match: 5. CDR3 bases: TGTGCCAGCGGCGGGACAGGGTACTACGAGCAGTACTTC. Translating gives CASGGTGYYEQYF.

This chain connects TRBV19 to TRBJ2-3; D perhaps matches TRBD2 (6 bases). CDR1 LNHDA and CDR2 SQIVND come from the germline V gene (reference sequence). The CDR3 runs 17 residues. The V and J ends lost 2 bases and 8 bases respectively, with 23 bases between them. CDR3 bases: TGTGCCAGTAGTATAAATAGGCAGGGTTTAGGAGGGATTACGCAGTATTTT. Amino acids: CASSINRQGLGGITQYF. The whole variable domain, filled in from reference TRBV19 and TRBJ2-3, reads DGGITQSPKYLFRKEGQNVTLSCEQNLNHDAMYWYRQDPGQGLRLIYYSQIVNDFQKGDIAEGYSVSREKKESFPLTVTSAQKNPTAFYLCASSINRQGLGGITQYFGPGTRLTVL.

The genes are TRBV5-1 and TRBJ2-3; 7 bases align to TRBD1. The CDR3 extends over 14 amino acids. Trimming took 3 bases from V and 10 from J; bases not matched to a gene: 11. The germline V gene has CDR1 SGHRS and CDR2 YFSETQ. The DNA of the CDR3 is TGCGCCAGCAGCTCAAGACAGGGTATTGGTGCGCAGTATTTT. This codes for CASSSRQGIGAQYF.

The chain links TRBV24-1 to TRBJ2-3; D unclear. Trimming left V 4 bases short and J 9 bases short, with 10 bases between. Germline V gene data show CDR1 as KGHDR and CDR2 as SFDVKD. CDR3 length: 12 amino acids. The CDR3 DNA reads as TGTGCCACCAGTGACCTCCTCGGGACGCAGTATTTT. This sequence encodes CATSDLLGTQYF.

The rearrangement joins TRBV2 to TRBJ1-5, with D perhaps TRBD1 (5 bases). The CDR3 extends over 14 amino acids. In germline, CDR1 is SNHLY, CDR2 FYNNEI. Trimming pared 6 bases from V and 4 bases from J, leaving 13 bases between. The CDR3 region has the DNA TGTGCCAGCAGGGAACAGGAGCTGAATCAGCCCCAGCATTTT. Encoded protein: CASREQELNQPQHF.

The gene calls are TRBV20-1 and TRBJ2-7, with D uncertain. The CDR3 length is 12 residues. The V and J ends lost 3 bases and 2 bases respectively, with 8 bases between them. Looked up from germline, CDR1 is DFQATT and CDR2 is SNEGSKA (reference sequence). In nucleotides, the CDR3 is TGCAGTGCTAGTATGGCCCCCTACGAGCAGTACTTC. This translates into CSASMAPYEQYF.

This sequence joins TRBV28 and TRBJ2-1; D not resolved. This CDR3 is 14 amino acids long. Trimming removed 8 bases at V and 1 base at J, with 12 bases between. The germline V gene has CDR1 MDHEN and CDR2 SYDVKM. DNA of the CDR3: TGTGCCAGCGCGCAGACTCAATCCTACAATGAGCAGTTCTTC. Protein sequence: CASAQTQSYNEQFF.